The 6 T cell receptor beta chains presented below share a single source sample, sequenced in a study of cytomegalovirus exposure and HLA in healthy donors. Vbeta (60) and Jbeta (13) primers were used in the PCR. Only in-frame clones appear in the TCRdb table, and some are missing; sequencing was by immunoSEQ multiplex PCR. Of approximately 130,000 clones in the sample, around 78% were seen once. Sequencing was performed on PBMCs. The receptors here all came from a woman aged 40 to 49 in good health and CMV-seronegative.

The chain combines TRBV6-1 with TRBJ2-7; 8 nucleotides match TRBD2. This CDR3 contains 16 residues. V dropped 3 bases and J dropped 5; count of bases not matched to a gene: 12. Per the germline V gene, CDR1 is MNHNS and CDR2 is SASEGT. The DNA for the CDR3 is TGTGCCAGCAGTGATCCAGTGGGGACTAGTACCCACGAGCAGTACTTC. Translating gives CASSDPVGTSTHEQYF.

The gene calls are TRBV5-4 and TRBJ2-3; D is possibly TRBD1 (5 bases). This CDR3 region has 14 residues. Trimming shortened V by 4 bases and J by 2 bases, and 11 bases separated the two germline ends. Germline V lookup: CDR1 SGHNT, CDR2 YYREEE (reference sequence). The CDR3 sequence is CASSLDSPTDTQYF. CDR3 nucleotide sequence: TGTGCCAGCAGCCTTGACAGCCCCACAGATACGCAGTATTTT.

This clone turned up a few times. This rearrangement joins TRBV15 to TRBJ2-5; TRBD1 matches at 9 bases. This CDR3 has 14 amino acids. V was pared by 3 bases and J by 5 bases, with 4 bases of the junction left unmatched. In germline, CDR1 is LNHNV, CDR2 YYDKDF (reference sequence). The CDR3 protein is CATSRDRGKETQYF. The CDR3 DNA sequence: TGTGCCACCAGCAGGGACAGGGGTAAGGAGACCCAGTACTTC.

The V call is TRBV7-3, the J call TRBJ1-1; D is ambiguous. The CDR3 is 14 residues long. Germline CDR1 and CDR2: SGHTA and FQGTGA. V lost 0 bases to trimming and J lost 4 bases, with 9 bases between them. In DNA form, the CDR3 reads TGTGCCAGCAGCTTAACGAGCGGAAGCACTGAAGCTTTCTTT. The encoded protein is CASSLTSGSTEAFF.

The chain is built from TRBV7-7 and TRBJ2-1; 7 bases map to TRBD1. V gave up 5 bases and J gave up 10 bases; unmatched junction bases: 8. There are 13 residues in the CDR3. CDR1 and CDR2 from the germline V gene are SSHAT and FNYEAQ (reference sequence). CDR3 sequence (DNA): TGTGCCAGCAGCGACCGACAGGGCGGCGAGCAGTTCTTC. This sequence encodes CASSDRQGGEQFF.

J is TRBJ2-5 and V is TRBV5-1; TRBD2 agrees at 8 bases. The CDR3 length is 17 residues. V shed 2 bases, J shed 4 bases, and the junction held 13 bases outside the gene matches. Germline V CDR1 and CDR2: SGHRS, YFSETQ. The CDR3 region has the DNA TGCGCCAGCAGCTTTCGGGCGGTAGCGGGGAGGGGAGAGACCCAGTACTTC. Translation: CASSFRAVAGRGETQYF.